This entry features one TCR beta chain sequence. The antigen remains unidentified. CDR3 length equals 13 residues. Trimming shortened V by 8 bases and J by 2 bases, and 10 bases separated the two germline ends. In germline, CDR1 is SNHLY, CDR2 FYNNEI. The PCR was carried out with 60 Vbeta primers and 13 Jbeta primers. Assay: immunoSEQ multiplex PCR; the TCRdb copy retains only in-frame clones and omits some. Counted here are approximately 170,000 clones, roughly 80% occurring once; the ten biggest clones make up approximately 1.5%. This sample is part of a study of cytomegalovirus exposure and HLA in healthy donors. Study-wide results and caveats: Later genetic work tied a missense DCLRE1C variant to beta-chain V and J trimming. It emerged from a later analysis that several of the most significant clusters appeared to be linked to common viral pathogens. Researchers had no immune exposure information except CMV serostatus available.

Sequenced material: PBMCs. The chain links TRBV2 to TRBJ1-3, with a weak D call TRBD1 (6 bases). The source of this sequence is a woman between 18 and 30 years old in good health and CMV-seronegative. CDR3 loop: CASLDRPGNTIYF. The CDR3 nucleotides are TGTGCCAGCCTAGACAGGCCTGGAAACACCATATATTTT.